The clone carrying this TCR beta chain has at least ten counts. The data stem from a study of neurological immune-mediated disorders. Each TCR transcript was tagged with a 10-nucleotide random UMI during 5'RACE. A single record per CDR3 protein comes from TCRdb applying MiXCR to the 5' RACE reads. The sample comprises 35,000 to 45,000 distinct CDR3 sequences, roughly 7% of which are singletons, and around 4.4% rests with the top ten. This clonotype was obtained from a woman in her 40s in good health. The material sequenced was PBMCs.

The CDR3 protein is CAWFTTNYGYTF. CDR3 sequence (DNA): TGTGCCTGGTTCACAACTAACTATGGCTACACCTTC. The chain is built from TRBV30 and TRBJ1-2; no firm D call. There are 12 residues in the CDR3. V was pared by 5 bases and J by 0 bases, with 7 bases between. In germline, CDR1 is GTSNPN, CDR2 SVGIG (reference sequence).